This T cell receptor beta chain was found in a study of T-cell memory formation after mild COVID-19. Study summary: Clusters of TCRs were largely donor specific.

This clonotype occurred many times. Its antigen is still unknown. After 5'RACE with constant-segment primers, TCR alpha and TCR beta cDNA libraries carrying sample barcodes and UMIs were obtained. Via MiXCR, TCRdb re-called the 5' RACE reads, giving one row per CDR3 protein. The data contain fewer than 250,000 distinct CDR3 sequences, about 16% of them singletons. General study results and limits: Contracting clones from day 15 to 85 had balanced CD4/CD8; later expanders favoured CD4+.

V was shortened by 0 bases and J by 7 bases, with 6 bases between the two germline ends. This CDR3 comprises 11 residues. Germline-derived CDR1 and CDR2 are DFQATT and SNEGSKA (reference sequence). Input material: PBMCs or a T cell subset sorted from them (not recorded which). The chain is built from TRBV20-1 and TRBJ2-5; no clear D gene. The TCR was taken from an adult woman who had mild COVID-19 (a few samples of this study predate the infection). Cell type and time point are not known. DNA for the CDR3: TGCAGTGCTAGAGAAAGTCTGACCCAGTACTTC. This codes for CSARESLTQYF.